This is a list of T cell receptor beta chains from one sample in a study of identical twins. MiXCR, applied by TCRdb to the 5' RACE reads, yields one record per CDR3 protein. The profile shows 1.5 million to 2 million distinct CDR3 sequences, around 29% of them singletons. The specimen sequenced was cord blood. The receptor set was obtained from a newborn girl in good health. The CDR3 runs from the conserved cysteine through the conserved F or W. The order of the fields is J gene, V gene, D gene, clone size, CDR3 protein, CDR3 DNA. The D gene is left open where the match is weak. The size entry is marked missing in some rows and otherwise reads once, few, many or a size class.

J gene: TRBJ2-5; V gene: TRBV28; D gene: TRBD2; clone size: .; CDR3 protein: CASSSGTPTGGQYF; CDR3 DNA: TGTGCCAGCAGTTCAGGGACACCTACGGGGGGGCAGTACTTC
J gene: TRBJ1-1; V gene: TRBV7-2; D gene: .; clone size: .; CDR3 protein: CASSFERVTEAFF; CDR3 DNA: TGTGCCAGCAGCTTTGAGAGGGTGACTGAAGCTTTCTTT
J gene: TRBJ2-7; V gene: TRBV24-1; D gene: .; clone size: .; CDR3 protein: CATSDPRVTGPETYEQYF; CDR3 DNA: TGTGCCACCAGTGATCCGCGTGTGACGGGGCCAGAGACCTACGAGCAGTACTTC
J gene: TRBJ1-2; V gene: TRBV20-1; D gene: .; clone size: .; CDR3 protein: CSARVTQGYGGYTF; CDR3 DNA: TGCAGTGCTAGAGTAACCCAGGGATATGGTGGCTACACCTTC
J gene: TRBJ2-1; V gene: TRBV6-4; D gene: .; clone size: .; CDR3 protein: CASSDSGGNEQFF; CDR3 DNA: TGTGCCAGCAGTGACTCAGGGGGGAATGAGCAGTTCTTC
J gene: TRBJ1-4; V gene: TRBV11-2; D gene: .; clone size: many; CDR3 protein: CASSLAYFVPGVNEKLFF; CDR3 DNA: TGTGCCAGCAGCTTAGCATATTTCGTCCCGGGGGTTAATGAAAAACTGTTTTTT
J gene: TRBJ2-1; V gene: TRBV7-2; D gene: TRBD2; clone size: few; CDR3 protein: CASTIPGTSRENEQFF; CDR3 DNA: TGTGCCAGCACCATCCCCGGGACTAGCAGGGAGAATGAGCAGTTCTTC
J gene: TRBJ2-6; V gene: TRBV27; D gene: TRBD1; clone size: few; CDR3 protein: CASSLSPGQLSSGANVLTF; CDR3 DNA: TGTGCCAGCAGTTTATCGCCGGGACAGCTAAGCTCTGGGGCCAACGTCCTGACTTTC
J gene: TRBJ2-3; V gene: TRBV6-8; D gene: TRBD2; clone size: few; CDR3 protein: CASSYPRTSGIKSDTQYF; CDR3 DNA: TGTGCCAGCAGTTACCCTAGGACTAGCGGGATCAAGTCCGATACGCAGTATTTT
J gene: TRBJ1-2; V gene: TRBV6-4; D gene: .; clone size: .; CDR3 protein: CASSDSTPRGRYTF; CDR3 DNA: TGTGCCAGCAGTGACTCGACGCCAAGGGGCAGGTACACCTTC
J gene: TRBJ2-2; V gene: TRBV7-9; D gene: .; clone size: .; CDR3 protein: CASSATTGELFF; CDR3 DNA: TGTGCCAGCAGCGCAACGACCGGGGAGCTGTTTTTT
J gene: TRBJ2-1; V gene: TRBV9; D gene: TRBD2; clone size: .; CDR3 protein: CASSVGPSAGGSMEEFF; CDR3 DNA: TGTGCCAGCAGCGTAGGCCCCTCAGCGGGAGGATCAATGGAGGAGTTCTTC
J gene: TRBJ2-7; V gene: TRBV6-5; D gene: .; clone size: .; CDR3 protein: CASRRAWTGSYEQYF; CDR3 DNA: TGTGCCAGCAGGCGCGCCTGGACTGGATCCTACGAGCAGTACTTC
J gene: TRBJ1-1; V gene: TRBV29-1; D gene: .; clone size: few; CDR3 protein: CSVPRETEAFF; CDR3 DNA: TGCAGCGTCCCCAGGGAAACTGAAGCTTTCTTT
J gene: TRBJ2-7; V gene: TRBV10-3; D gene: .; clone size: few; CDR3 protein: CAIGAAYGEEQYF; CDR3 DNA: TGTGCCATAGGGGCTGCCTATGGAGAGGAGCAGTACTTC
J gene: TRBJ1-2; V gene: TRBV7-8; D gene: .; clone size: once; CDR3 protein: CASSLTLNEGYTF; CDR3 DNA: TGTGCCAGCAGCTTAACCCTGAACGAGGGCTACACCTTC
J gene: TRBJ1-1; V gene: TRBV14; D gene: .; clone size: .; CDR3 protein: CASSRRLATEAFF; CDR3 DNA: TGTGCCAGCAGCCGCAGGTTGGCCACTGAAGCTTTCTTT
J gene: TRBJ2-7; V gene: TRBV7-2; D gene: TRBD2; clone size: few; CDR3 protein: CASSLVFITGGFYEQYF; CDR3 DNA: TGTGCCAGCAGCTTAGTCTTTATAACGGGAGGGTTCTACGAGCAGTACTTC
J gene: TRBJ2-3; V gene: TRBV3-1; D gene: .; clone size: .; CDR3 protein: CASSHQTAWSTDTQYF; CDR3 DNA: TGTGCCAGCAGCCATCAGACTGCCTGGAGCACAGATACGCAGTATTTT
J gene: TRBJ1-1; V gene: TRBV6-5; D gene: .; clone size: few; CDR3 protein: CASSYTSRQVPTEAFF; CDR3 DNA: TGTGCCAGCAGTTACACCTCAAGACAGGTTCCCACTGAAGCTTTCTTT
J gene: TRBJ2-1; V gene: TRBV24-1; D gene: .; clone size: .; CDR3 protein: CATSDSEGRRYNEQFF; CDR3 DNA: TGTGCCACCAGTGATTCCGAGGGGAGGAGATACAATGAGCAGTTCTTC
J gene: TRBJ2-3; V gene: TRBV20-1; D gene: .; clone size: .; CDR3 protein: CSARDVRGDTQYF; CDR3 DNA: TGCAGTGCTAGGGATGTGCGGGGAGATACGCAGTATTTT
J gene: TRBJ2-7; V gene: TRBV4-1; D gene: .; clone size: .; CDR3 protein: CASSQEGQTVTFWGPGSYNEQYF; CDR3 DNA: TGCGCCAGCAGCCAAGAGGGCCAAACTGTCACTTTTTGGGGTCCTGGCTCCTACAATGAGCAGTACTTC
J gene: TRBJ2-5; V gene: TRBV11-2; D gene: .; clone size: .; CDR3 protein: CASSLVSGSVKTQYF; CDR3 DNA: TGTGCCAGCAGCTTAGTTTCGGGGTCCGTAAAGACCCAGTACTTC
J gene: TRBJ2-3; V gene: TRBV2; D gene: TRBD2; clone size: few; CDR3 protein: CASIRMGLGPDTQYF; CDR3 DNA: TGTGCCAGCATCCGAATGGGACTAGGCCCAGATACGCAGTATTTT
J gene: TRBJ1-5; V gene: TRBV15; D gene: TRBD1; clone size: .; CDR3 protein: CATSRGDRGDQPQHF; CDR3 DNA: TGTGCCACCAGCAGGGGTGACAGGGGAGATCAGCCCCAGCATTTT
J gene: TRBJ2-4; V gene: TRBV27; D gene: .; clone size: .; CDR3 protein: CASSPPPGLPNSINIQYF; CDR3 DNA: TGTGCCAGCAGTCCTCCTCCAGGACTGCCGAACTCAATAAACATTCAGTACTTC
J gene: TRBJ2-2; V gene: TRBV5-6; D gene: TRBD2; clone size: once; CDR3 protein: CASSLDTSGENTGELFF; CDR3 DNA: TGTGCCAGCAGCTTGGACACTAGCGGGGAAAACACCGGGGAGCTGTTTTTT
J gene: TRBJ1-5; V gene: TRBV18; D gene: TRBD1; clone size: few; CDR3 protein: CASSPRQGGNQPQHF; CDR3 DNA: TGTGCCAGTAGTCCTCGACAGGGGGGCAATCAGCCCCAGCATTTT
J gene: TRBJ2-7; V gene: TRBV2; D gene: TRBD2; clone size: .; CDR3 protein: CASRGIELAPYEQYF; CDR3 DNA: TGTGCCAGCAGGGGGATTGAACTAGCGCCCTACGAGCAGTACTTC
J gene: TRBJ2-4; V gene: TRBV10-3; D gene: .; clone size: few; CDR3 protein: CAISESNGIQGGKNIQYF; CDR3 DNA: TGTGCCATCAGTGAGTCGAACGGCATACAGGGTGGCAAAAACATTCAGTACTTC
J gene: TRBJ2-7; V gene: TRBV4-1; D gene: .; clone size: .; CDR3 protein: CASSPPNPGGFGKQYF; CDR3 DNA: TGCGCCAGCAGCCCCCCTAATCCGGGCGGGTTCGGGAAGCAGTACTTC
J gene: TRBJ2-5; V gene: TRBV6-1; D gene: .; clone size: few; CDR3 protein: CASSEIWGRETQYF; CDR3 DNA: TGTGCCAGCAGTGAAATCTGGGGAAGGGAGACCCAGTACTTC
J gene: TRBJ2-3; V gene: TRBV5-1; D gene: TRBD2; clone size: few; CDR3 protein: CASKYPGLAGVRDTQYF; CDR3 DNA: TGCGCCAGCAAGTATCCAGGACTAGCGGGAGTCAGAGATACGCAGTATTTT
J gene: TRBJ2-7; V gene: TRBV3-1; D gene: .; clone size: .; CDR3 protein: CASSQGSGENYEQYF; CDR3 DNA: TGTGCCAGCAGCCAAGGTTCTGGGGAAAACTACGAGCAGTACTTC
J gene: TRBJ2-3; V gene: TRBV25-1; D gene: .; clone size: .; CDR3 protein: CASRDNRGLTKAQYF; CDR3 DNA: TGTGCCAGCAGGGACAATCGGGGGTTGACGAAGGCGCAGTATTTT
J gene: TRBJ1-2; V gene: TRBV6-6; D gene: TRBD1; clone size: few; CDR3 protein: CASSRRDSRLRTF; CDR3 DNA: TGTGCCAGCAGTAGAAGGGACAGCCGACTCCGCACCTTC
J gene: TRBJ2-7; V gene: TRBV2; D gene: .; clone size: .; CDR3 protein: CASSEVGRLVSHEQYF; CDR3 DNA: TGTGCCAGCAGTGAAGTTGGGAGACTAGTTTCCCATGAGCAGTACTTC
J gene: TRBJ2-3; V gene: TRBV20-1; D gene: TRBD2; clone size: few; CDR3 protein: CSATRTSGGYTDTQYF; CDR3 DNA: TGCAGTGCTACCCGGACTAGCGGGGGATACACAGATACGCAGTATTTT
J gene: TRBJ2-3; V gene: TRBV2; D gene: .; clone size: few; CDR3 protein: CASSEKVPTDTQYF; CDR3 DNA: TGTGCCAGCAGTGAAAAGGTCCCCACAGATACGCAGTATTTT
J gene: TRBJ2-2; V gene: TRBV10-3; D gene: .; clone size: .; CDR3 protein: CAISEPFEGSGELFF; CDR3 DNA: TGTGCCATCAGTGAACCCTTCGAAGGGAGCGGGGAGCTGTTTTTT
J gene: TRBJ2-6; V gene: TRBV6-6; D gene: .; clone size: few; CDR3 protein: CASSDLGANVLTF; CDR3 DNA: TGTGCCAGCAGCGATTTGGGGGCCAACGTCCTGACTTTC
J gene: TRBJ1-1; V gene: TRBV20-1; D gene: .; clone size: many; CDR3 protein: CSASGGPNTEAFF; CDR3 DNA: TGCAGTGCTAGCGGGGGACCGAACACTGAAGCTTTCTTT
J gene: TRBJ2-1; V gene: TRBV5-1; D gene: .; clone size: .; CDR3 protein: CASYLDVGSRNEQFF; CDR3 DNA: TGCGCCAGCTACTTAGATGTGGGGTCGCGCAATGAGCAGTTCTTC
J gene: TRBJ1-2; V gene: TRBV28; D gene: .; clone size: .; CDR3 protein: CASSFPLGQNYGYTF; CDR3 DNA: TGTGCCAGCAGTTTTCCGCTCGGACAGAACTATGGCTACACCTTC
J gene: TRBJ2-1; V gene: TRBV6-5; D gene: TRBD2; clone size: .; CDR3 protein: CASSYGREVDNEQFF; CDR3 DNA: TGTGCCAGCAGTTACGGGCGGGAGGTCGACAATGAGCAGTTCTTC
J gene: TRBJ2-7; V gene: TRBV3-1; D gene: TRBD2; clone size: .; CDR3 protein: CACSPDMGGSRNYEQYF; CDR3 DNA: TGTGCCTGCAGCCCCGATATGGGCGGGAGTCGGAACTACGAGCAGTACTTC
J gene: TRBJ1-4; V gene: TRBV7-2; D gene: .; clone size: .; CDR3 protein: CASSLQVSTNEKLFF; CDR3 DNA: TGTGCCAGCAGCTTACAGGTCTCAACTAATGAAAAACTGTTTTTT
J gene: TRBJ2-7; V gene: TRBV2; D gene: .; clone size: .; CDR3 protein: CASPDGSRDNEQYF; CDR3 DNA: TGTGCCAGCCCGGACGGGAGTAGAGACAATGAGCAGTACTTC
J gene: TRBJ1-5; V gene: TRBV28; D gene: TRBD1; clone size: .; CDR3 protein: CASSPSGGGNQPQHF; CDR3 DNA: TGTGCCAGCAGTCCCTCAGGGGGCGGCAATCAGCCCCAGCATTTT
J gene: TRBJ2-3; V gene: TRBV27; D gene: .; clone size: many; CDR3 protein: CASSGQNTDTQYF; CDR3 DNA: TGTGCCAGCAGTGGGCAGAATACAGATACGCAGTATTTT
J gene: TRBJ2-7; V gene: TRBV5-1; D gene: .; clone size: .; CDR3 protein: CASSLLGHSSYNEQYF; CDR3 DNA: TGCGCCAGCAGCTTGCTTGGACATAGCTCCTACAATGAGCAGTACTTC
J gene: TRBJ2-5; V gene: TRBV11-2; D gene: .; clone size: .; CDR3 protein: CASNLEVTVQETQYF; CDR3 DNA: TGTGCCAGCAACTTAGAGGTAACGGTCCAAGAGACCCAGTACTTC